This T cell receptor beta chain was identified in a study of cytomegalovirus exposure and HLA in healthy donors. Overall study context: Previous work identified roughly 110 million unique TCR beta sequences from around 200 million T cells. Study outcomes and limitations: HLA alleles showed associations with fewer than 20,000 TCR beta sequences in a later analysis, at a 0.05 false discovery rate. Researchers reported in a later analysis that a missense DCLRE1C variant was tied to TCR beta V- and J-gene trimming.

The CDR3 runs 16 residues. Trimming at V came to 4 bases and at J to 1 base, leaving 8 bases not matched to a gene. Looked up from germline, CDR1 is SGHDN and CDR2 is FVKESK. Worth noting for this clone: The target antigen is unknown.

Primers included in the PCR were 60 Vbeta and 13 Jbeta primers. Clones were sequenced by immunoSEQ multiplex PCR, and TCRdb holds only the in-frame ones, with some missing. Of tens of thousands of clones in the sample, 65% to 75% are singletons; the top ten hold 2% to 2.5%. The sequenced sample consisted of PBMCs. The chain combines TRBV14 with TRBJ2-7; 9 nucleotides line up with TRBD1. The receptor's source is a man under 40 in good health and CMV-seronegative. CDR3 amino acids: CASSLPTGTGSYEQYF. DNA for the CDR3: TGTGCCAGCAGCCTCCCCACGGGGACAGGGTCCTACGAGCAGTACTTC. Based on the CDR3 plus reference TRBV14 and TRBJ2-7, the full variable domain is EAGVTQFPSHSVIEKGQTVTLRCDPISGHDNLYWYRRVMGKEIKFLLHFVKESKQDESGMPNNRFLAERTGGTYSTLKVQPAELEDSGVYFCASSLPTGTGSYEQYFGPGTRLTVT.